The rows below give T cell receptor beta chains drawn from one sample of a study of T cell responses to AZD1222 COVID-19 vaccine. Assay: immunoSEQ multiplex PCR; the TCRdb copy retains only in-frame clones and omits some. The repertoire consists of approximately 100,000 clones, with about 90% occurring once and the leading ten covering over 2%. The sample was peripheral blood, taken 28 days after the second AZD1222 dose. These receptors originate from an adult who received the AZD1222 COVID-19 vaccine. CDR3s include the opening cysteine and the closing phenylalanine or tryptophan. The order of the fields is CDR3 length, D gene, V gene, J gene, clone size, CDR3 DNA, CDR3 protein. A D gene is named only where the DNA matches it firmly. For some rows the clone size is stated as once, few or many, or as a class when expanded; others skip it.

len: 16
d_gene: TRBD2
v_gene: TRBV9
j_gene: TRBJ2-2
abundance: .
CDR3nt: TGTGCCAGCAGCGACGGACTAGCGGATAACACCGGGGAGCTGTTTTTT
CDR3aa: CASSDGLADNTGELFF

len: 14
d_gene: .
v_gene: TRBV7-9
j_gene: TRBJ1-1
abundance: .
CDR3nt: TGTGCCAGCAGCTTGAGCAGGACTAACACTGAAGCTTTCTTT
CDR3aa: CASSLSRTNTEAFF

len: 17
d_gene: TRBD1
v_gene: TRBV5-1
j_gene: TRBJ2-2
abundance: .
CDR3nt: TGCGCCAGCAGCTCGCCCAGGGACAGGGGAAACACCGGGGAGCTGTTTTTT
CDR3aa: CASSSPRDRGNTGELFF

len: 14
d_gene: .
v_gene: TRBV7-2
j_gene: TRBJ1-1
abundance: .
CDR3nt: TGTGCCAGCAGCTTAGGTATTCTGAACACTGAAGCTTTCTTT
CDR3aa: CASSLGILNTEAFF

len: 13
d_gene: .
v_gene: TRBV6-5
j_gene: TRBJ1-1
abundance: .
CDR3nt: TGTGCCAGCAGCGTAACAGAGAACACTGAAGCTTTCTTT
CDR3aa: CASSVTENTEAFF

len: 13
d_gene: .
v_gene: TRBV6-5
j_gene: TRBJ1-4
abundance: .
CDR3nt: TGTGCCAGCAGTTACCGCCTTAACGAAAAACTGTTTTTT
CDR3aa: CASSYRLNEKLFF

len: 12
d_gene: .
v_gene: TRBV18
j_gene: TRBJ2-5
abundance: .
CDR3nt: TGTGCCAGCTCACCACTAAGGGAGACCCAGTACTTC
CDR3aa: CASSPLRETQYF

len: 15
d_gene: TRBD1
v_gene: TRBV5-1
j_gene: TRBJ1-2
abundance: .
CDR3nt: TGCGCCAGCAGCTTGGGTCAGGGGGCCTTCTATGGCTACACCTTC
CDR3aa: CASSLGQGAFYGYTF

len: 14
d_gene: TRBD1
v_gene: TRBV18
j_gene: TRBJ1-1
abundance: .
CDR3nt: TGTGCCAGCTCACAGGGCACAGGGGACACTGAAGCTTTCTTT
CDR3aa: CASSQGTGDTEAFF

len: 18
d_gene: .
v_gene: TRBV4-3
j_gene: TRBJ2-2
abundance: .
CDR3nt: TGCGCCAGCAGCCAAGAGCCCAGGGCCCGCGCGAACACCGGGGAGCTGTTTTTT
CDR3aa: CASSQEPRARANTGELFF

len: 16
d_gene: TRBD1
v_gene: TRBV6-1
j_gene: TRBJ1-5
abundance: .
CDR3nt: TGTGCCAGCAGTGATCGAATAACAGGGGGTCGTCAGCCCCAGCATTTT
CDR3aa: CASSDRITGGRQPQHF

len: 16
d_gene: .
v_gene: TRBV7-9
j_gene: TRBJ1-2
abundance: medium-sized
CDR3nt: TGTGCCAGCAGCCCCAGGACTCCTGACGCGGCGGAAGGCTACACCTTC
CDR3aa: CASSPRTPDAAEGYTF

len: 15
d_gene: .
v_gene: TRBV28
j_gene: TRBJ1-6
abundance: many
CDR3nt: TGTGCCAGCAGTCCCTATGCCTCCTATAATTCACCCCTCCACTTT
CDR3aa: CASSPYASYNSPLHF

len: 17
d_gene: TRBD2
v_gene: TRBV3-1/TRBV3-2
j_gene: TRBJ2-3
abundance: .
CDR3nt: TGTGCCAGCAGCCTAGCGGGAGGGTTACAAGGCACAGATACGCAGTATTTT
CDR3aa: CASSLAGGLQGTDTQYF

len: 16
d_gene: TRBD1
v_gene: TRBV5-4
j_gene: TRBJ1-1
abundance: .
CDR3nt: TGTGCCAGCAGCTCCCCCGGGGCAGGGGGCGACACTGAAGCTTTCTTT
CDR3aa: CASSSPGAGGDTEAFF

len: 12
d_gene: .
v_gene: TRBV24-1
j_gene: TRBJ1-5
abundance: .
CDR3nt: TGTGCCACCAGTGATTTTTACGGGCCCCAGCATTTT
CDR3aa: CATSDFYGPQHF

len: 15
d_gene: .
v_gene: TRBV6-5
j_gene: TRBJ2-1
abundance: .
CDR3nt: TGTGCCAGCAGGACCGGGACTCTCTTGGCCGATGAGCAGTTCTTC
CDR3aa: CASRTGTLLADEQFF

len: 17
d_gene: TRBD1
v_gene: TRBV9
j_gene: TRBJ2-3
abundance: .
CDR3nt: TGTGCCAGCAGCGTAGAAGTCGGGACAGCTAGCACAGATACGCAGTATTTT
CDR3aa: CASSVEVGTASTDTQYF

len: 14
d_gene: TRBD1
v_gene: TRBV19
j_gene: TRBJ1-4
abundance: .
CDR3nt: TGTGCCTGCCGGGACAGGGAATTTAATGAAAAACTGTTTTTT
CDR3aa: CACRDREFNEKLFF

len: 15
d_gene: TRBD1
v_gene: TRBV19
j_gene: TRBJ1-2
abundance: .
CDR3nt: TGTGCCAGTACCAAGGAGGGGACAGCCGACTATGGCTACACCTTC
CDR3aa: CASTKEGTADYGYTF

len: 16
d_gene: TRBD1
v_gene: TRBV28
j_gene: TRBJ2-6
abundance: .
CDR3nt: TGTGCCAGCAGGTCACAGGGGGCTGCTGGGGCCAACGTCCTGACTTTC
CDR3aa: CASRSQGAAGANVLTF

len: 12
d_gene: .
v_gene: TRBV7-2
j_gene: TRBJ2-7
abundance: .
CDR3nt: TGTGCCAGCAGCTCACCATATGACGAGCAGTACTTC
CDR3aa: CASSSPYDEQYF

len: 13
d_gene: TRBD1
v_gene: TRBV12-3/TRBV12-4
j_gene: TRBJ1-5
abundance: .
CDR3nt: TGTGCCAGTCACCGGGACAGGGGCATGCCCCAGCATTTT
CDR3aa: CASHRDRGMPQHF

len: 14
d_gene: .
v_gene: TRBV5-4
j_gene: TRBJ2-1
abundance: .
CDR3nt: TGTGCCAGCAGCTTGGATTTACTAGCAGCTGAGCAGTTCTTC
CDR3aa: CASSLDLLAAEQFF

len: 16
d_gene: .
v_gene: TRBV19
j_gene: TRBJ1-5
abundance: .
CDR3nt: TGTGCCTCTTTCCCGGGCAGGGCGGGTAGCAATCAGCCCCAGCATTTT
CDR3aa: CASFPGRAGSNQPQHF

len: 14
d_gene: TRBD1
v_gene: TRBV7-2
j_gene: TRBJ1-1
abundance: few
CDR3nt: TGTGCCAGCAGCGTCGATTCCGGGACAGGGAAAGCTTTCTTT
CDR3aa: CASSVDSGTGKAFF

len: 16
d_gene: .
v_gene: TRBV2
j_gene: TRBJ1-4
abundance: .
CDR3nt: TGTGCCAGCAGTGAAGGTTCCGGGGGCGTAGATGAAAAACTGTTTTTT
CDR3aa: CASSEGSGGVDEKLFF

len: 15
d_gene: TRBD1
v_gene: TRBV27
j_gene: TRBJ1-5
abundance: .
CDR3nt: TGTGCCAGCGGCTGGGTGGGACAGGGGGGTCAGCCCCAGCATTTT
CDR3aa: CASGWVGQGGQPQHF

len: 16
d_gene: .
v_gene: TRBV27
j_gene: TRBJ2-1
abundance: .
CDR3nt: TGTGCCAGCAGTACTCACCGGAAGATGGCCTACAATGAGCAGTTCTTC
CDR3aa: CASSTHRKMAYNEQFF

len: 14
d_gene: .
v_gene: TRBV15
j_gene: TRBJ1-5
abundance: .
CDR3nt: TGTGCCACCGCCGGCGGGCAGGGCAATCAGCCCCAGCATTTT
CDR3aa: CATAGGQGNQPQHF

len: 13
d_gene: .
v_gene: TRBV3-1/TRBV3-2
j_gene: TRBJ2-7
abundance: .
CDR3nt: TGTGCCAGCACACAGGGAGATCACTACGAGCAGTACTTC
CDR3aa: CASTQGDHYEQYF

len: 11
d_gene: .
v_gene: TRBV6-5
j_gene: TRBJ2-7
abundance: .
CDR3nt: TGTGCCAGCAGGAACAGCTACGAGCAGTACTTC
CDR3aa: CASRNSYEQYF